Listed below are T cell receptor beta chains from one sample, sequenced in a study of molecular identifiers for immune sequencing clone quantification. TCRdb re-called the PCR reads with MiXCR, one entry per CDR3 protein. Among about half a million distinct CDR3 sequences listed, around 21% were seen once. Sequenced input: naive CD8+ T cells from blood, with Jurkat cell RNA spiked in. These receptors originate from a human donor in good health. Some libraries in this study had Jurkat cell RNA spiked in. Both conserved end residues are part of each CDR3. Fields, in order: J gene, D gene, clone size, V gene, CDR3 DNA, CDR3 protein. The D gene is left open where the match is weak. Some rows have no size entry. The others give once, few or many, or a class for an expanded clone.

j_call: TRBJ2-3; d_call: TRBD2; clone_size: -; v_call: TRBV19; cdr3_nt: TGTGCCAGTAGTATTGGTCTTGGACTAGCGGGCCTGAGTACGCAGTATTTT; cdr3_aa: CASSIGLGLAGLSTQYF
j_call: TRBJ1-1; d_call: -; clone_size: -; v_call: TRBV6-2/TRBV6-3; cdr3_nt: TGTGCCAGCATCTCTGGGGCACAGACTGAAGCTTTCTTT; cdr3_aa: CASISGAQTEAFF
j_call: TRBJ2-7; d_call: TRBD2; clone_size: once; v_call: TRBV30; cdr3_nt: TGTGCCTGGGGGGGTAGCGGGGGTTACGAGCAGTACTTC; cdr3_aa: CAWGGSGGYEQYF
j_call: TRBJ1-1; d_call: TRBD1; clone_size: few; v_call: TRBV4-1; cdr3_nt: TGCGCCAGCAGGCACAGGGGCGGCACTGGAGCTTTCTTT; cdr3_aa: CASRHRGGTGAFF
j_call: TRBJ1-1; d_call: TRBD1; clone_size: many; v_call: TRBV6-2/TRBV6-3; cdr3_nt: TGTGCCAGCAGTTACGGGCAGGGGGGCACTGAAGCTTTCTTT; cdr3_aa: CASSYGQGGTEAFF
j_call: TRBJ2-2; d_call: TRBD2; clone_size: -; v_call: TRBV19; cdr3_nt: TGTGCCTCACTCAGACTAGCGGGAGGACCGGGGACCGGGGAGCTGTTTTTT; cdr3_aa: CASLRLAGGPGTGELFF
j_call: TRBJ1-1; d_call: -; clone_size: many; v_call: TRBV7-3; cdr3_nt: TGCGCCAGCAGCTTGACGGGAGGAGGCACTGAAGCTTTCTTT; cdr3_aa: CASSLTGGGTEAFF
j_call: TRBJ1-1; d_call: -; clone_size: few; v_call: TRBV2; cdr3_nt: TGTGCCAGCAGGGAACCGGGACGGATGAACACTGAAGCTTTCTTT; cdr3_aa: CASREPGRMNTEAFF
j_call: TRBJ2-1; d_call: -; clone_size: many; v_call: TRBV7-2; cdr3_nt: TGTGCCAGCAGCTTAAGTTACCAGAGCTCCTACAATGAGCAGTTCTTC; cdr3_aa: CASSLSYQSSYNEQFF
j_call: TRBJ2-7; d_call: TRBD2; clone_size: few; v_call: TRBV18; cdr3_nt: TGTGCCAGCTCACCCGGTGGAGGGCGGGGGTCCAACTACGAGCAGTACTTC; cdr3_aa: CASSPGGGRGSNYEQYF
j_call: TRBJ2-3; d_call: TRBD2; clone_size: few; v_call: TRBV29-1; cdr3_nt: TGCAGCGTGGACGGACTAGCGGGGGGGACCACAGATACGCAGTATTTT; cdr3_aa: CSVDGLAGGTTDTQYF
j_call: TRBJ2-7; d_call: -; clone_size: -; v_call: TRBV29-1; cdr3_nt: TGCAGCGCACTAGGCAGGGCAAACGAGCAGTACTTC; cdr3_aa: CSALGRANEQYF
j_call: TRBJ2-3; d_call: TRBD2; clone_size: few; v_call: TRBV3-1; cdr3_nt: TGTGCCAGCAGCCATGAAGGGACTAGCGGGAGTAGCACAGATACGCAGTATTTT; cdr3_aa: CASSHEGTSGSSTDTQYF
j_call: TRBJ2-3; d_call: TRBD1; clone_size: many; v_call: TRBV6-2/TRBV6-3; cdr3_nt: TGTGCCAGCAGTTACACAGGGGGCTCGGGAGATACGCAGTATTTT; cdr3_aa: CASSYTGGSGDTQYF
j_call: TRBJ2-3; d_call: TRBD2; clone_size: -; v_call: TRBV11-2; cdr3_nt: TGTGCCAGCAGCTTAAAGCACCCGGGACTAGCGGGGGGGGGCACAGATACGCAGTATTTT; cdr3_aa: CASSLKHPGLAGGGTDTQYF
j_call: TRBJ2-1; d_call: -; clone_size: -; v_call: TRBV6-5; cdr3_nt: TGTGCCAGCAGTTACGGGCGGGGAAATGAGCAGTTCTTC; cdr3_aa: CASSYGRGNEQFF
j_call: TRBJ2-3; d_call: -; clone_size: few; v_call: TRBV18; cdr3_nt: TGTGCCAGCTCACCACAGTTCGGGAGTACAGATACGCAGTATTTT; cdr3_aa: CASSPQFGSTDTQYF
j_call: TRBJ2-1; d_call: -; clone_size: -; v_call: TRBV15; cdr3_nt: TGTGCCACCAGCAGAGGAGGTGGTAGCCTCAATGAGCAGTTCTTC; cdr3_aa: CATSRGGGSLNEQFF
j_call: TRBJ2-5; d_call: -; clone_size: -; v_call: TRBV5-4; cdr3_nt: TGTGTCAGCAGCTTGCGATCAACCGGTTTGCTGCAAGAGACCCAGTACTTC; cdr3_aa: CVSSLRSTGLLQETQYF
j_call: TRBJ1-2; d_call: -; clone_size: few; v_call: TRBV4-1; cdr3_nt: TGCGCCAGCAGCCAAGAAATCTCCCAGCTATATGGCTACACCTTC; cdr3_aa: CASSQEISQLYGYTF
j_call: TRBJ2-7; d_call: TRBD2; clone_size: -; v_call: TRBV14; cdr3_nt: TGTGCCAGCAGCCAAGAGGGCGGGAGCTCCTACGGGCAGTACTTC; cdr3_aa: CASSQEGGSSYGQYF
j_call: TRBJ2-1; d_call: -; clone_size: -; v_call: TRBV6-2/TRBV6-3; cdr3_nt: TGTGCCAGCAGCAGCGTTCTCTACTCCTACAATGAGCAGTTCTTC; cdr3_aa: CASSSVLYSYNEQFF
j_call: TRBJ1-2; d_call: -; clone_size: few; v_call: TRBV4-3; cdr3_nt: TGCGCCAGCAGCCAAGATACTGGGACGGACGGGACCTATGGCTACACCTTC; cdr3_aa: CASSQDTGTDGTYGYTF